The 17 T cell receptor beta chains reported below all come from one sample, sequenced in a study of T cell changes during pregnancy in multiple sclerosis. TCRdb's copy holds only in-frame clones and misses some; the assay was immunoSEQ multiplex PCR. The data show around 65,000 clones, around 90% seen once. The material was peripheral blood, obtained in the first trimester of pregnancy. Receptor source: a female donor in good health, enrolled as a control in a pregnancy study.

The CDR3 DNA is TGTGCCAGTAGTATACAAAACAGGGTTTTGGGTGAAGCTTTCTTT. It encodes CASSIQNRVLGEAFF. This chain joins TRBV19 and TRBJ1-1, with D tentatively TRBD1 (6 bases). The length of the CDR3 is 15 residues. V lost 2 bases and J 7 bases, leaving 17 bases between the germline ends. In germline, CDR1 is LNHDA, CDR2 SQIVND (reference sequence).

For the CDR3, the DNA is TGTGCCAGTAGTATGGAAGCGGGAGGGCCCTACGAGCAGTACTTC. This codes for CASSMEAGGPYEQYF. The gene calls are TRBV19 and TRBJ2-7; 10 bases match TRBD2. Looked up from germline, CDR1 is LNHDA and CDR2 is SQIVND (reference sequence). V lost 3 bases and J lost 2; bases outside the gene matches: 4. CDR3 length: 15 amino acids.

V is TRBV7-2 and J is TRBJ2-7; D remains ambiguous. Germline CDR1 is SGHTA and CDR2 is FQGNSA. With 4 bases removed from V and 0 bases from J, the gap between germline ends came to 16 bases. The CDR3 consists of 16 residues. DNA of the CDR3: TGTGCCAGCAGCTCAAATCGGAGCGCTCGCTCCTACGAGCAGTACTTC. This sequence encodes CASSSNRSARSYEQYF.

Notes on this clone: The germline gene is not matched at one end of the junction; a read error may be the cause. The V gene is TRBV28, the J gene TRBJ1-5; 8 positions match TRBD1. This CDR3 contains 16 residues. Germline CDR1 MDHEN, CDR2 SYDVKM. The DNA of the CDR3 is TGTGCCAGCAGTCGAACGACAGGGGACGGCAAACAGCCCCAGCATTTT. The encoded protein is CASSRTTGDGKQPQHF.

This clone showed up just once. The rearrangement links TRBV29-1 to TRBJ1-1; D is unresolved. The CDR3 consists of 13 residues. V was cut by 3 bases and J by 1 base, with 9 bases left in between. Germline lookup yields CDR1 SQVTM and CDR2 ANQGSEA. This chain's CDR3 is CSVERSPNTEAFF. CDR3 nucleotides: TGCAGCGTTGAGAGGAGTCCGAACACTGAAGCTTTCTTT. Looking up the rest from reference TRBV29-1 and TRBJ1-1 gives the full variable domain: SAVISQKPSRDICQRGTSLTIQCQVDSQVTMMFWYRQQPGQSLTLIATANQGSEATYESGFVIDKFPISRPNLTFSTLTVSNMSPEDSSIYLCSVERSPNTEAFFGQGTRLTVV.

The chain uses TRBV5-1 and TRBJ2-1, with D possibly matching TRBD1 (5 bases). The CDR3 loop spans 13 amino acids. CDR1 is SGHRS, CDR2 YFSETQ, per germline. V dropped 5 bases and J dropped 1 base, with 7 bases sitting between them. The DNA for the CDR3 is TGCGCCAGCAGGTGGACATCCTACAATGAGCAGTTCTTC. The encoded protein is CASRWTSYNEQFF.

The chain uses TRBV5-5 and TRBJ1-2; no firm D call. V shed 0 bases and J shed 3 bases, with 12 bases lying between them. From germline, CDR1 is SGHKS and CDR2 YYEKEE (reference sequence). The CDR3 is 15 residues long. CDR3 sequence (DNA): TGTGCCAGCAGCTTGGGGGCAGTGTATGACTATGGCTACACCTTC. This gives the protein CASSLGAVYDYGYTF.

The V and J genes are TRBV7-9 and TRBJ1-1; TRBD1 matches at 9 bases. This CDR3 region has 14 residues. Germline V gives CDR1 SEHNR, CDR2 FQNEAQ (reference sequence). With 1 base clipped from V and 5 bases from J, the junction kept 2 bases outside the gene matches. The CDR3 DNA sequence: TGTGCCAGCAGCTTAGGACAGGGGGAGACTGAAGCTTTCTTT. The encoded protein is CASSLGQGETEAFF.

The chain links TRBV5-1 to TRBJ2-6; weak D call: TRBD2 (5 bases). Trimming left V 4 bases short and J 0 bases short, with 8 bases between. In germline, CDR1 is SGHRS, CDR2 YFSETQ. The CDR3 is 15 residues long. For the CDR3, the DNA is TGCGCCAGCAGCCAGGACTTCTCTGGGGCCAACGTCCTGACTTTC. It specifies CASSQDFSGANVLTF.

This chain joins TRBV7-3 and TRBJ2-1; D may be TRBD1 (5 bases). V lost 2 bases and J 10 bases, leaving 12 bases between the germline ends. The CDR3 totals 13 residues. CDR1 and CDR2 from the germline V gene are SGHTA and FQGTGA. The CDR3 region has the DNA TGTGCCAGCAGCTTAGGGGCCCAGGGAGAGCAGTTCTTC. This gives the protein CASSLGAQGEQFF.

The rearrangement joins TRBV5-1 to TRBJ2-3; TRBD1 might be the D (6 bases). Germline-derived CDR1 and CDR2 are SGHRS and YFSETQ. The ends were cut back, 5 bases at V and 2 bases at J, with 18 bases in the middle. The CDR3 has 16 residues. DNA of the CDR3: TGCGCCAGCAGTTTAGAATCGCAGGGGCTCACAGATACGCAGTATTTT. Its protein product is CASSLESQGLTDTQYF.

This chain uses TRBV5-1 with TRBJ2-2; 8 bases map to TRBD2. The CDR3 runs to 14 residues. Germline V gene lookup returns CDR1 SGHRS and CDR2 YFSETQ. After removal of 7 bases from V and 3 bases from J, the junction contained 5 bases not matched to a gene. The CDR3 DNA is TGCGCCAGCGCCCGGGGGGGCTACACCGGGGAGCTGTTTTTT. The encoded protein is CASARGGYTGELFF.

This chain connects TRBV6-1 to TRBJ1-1; 8 positions agree with TRBD1. CDR1 and CDR2 (germline): MNHNS, SASEGT. V was clipped by 4 bases and J by 1 base; unmatched bases: 5. The CDR3 totals 15 residues. CDR3 region: CASSATGTGNTEAFF. CDR3 sequence (DNA): TGTGCCAGCAGTGCGACCGGGACAGGGAACACTGAAGCTTTCTTT.

The chain carries TRBV10-3 and TRBJ2-3; TRBD1 might be the D (5 bases). V shed 3 bases and J shed 2 bases, with 15 bases lying between them. This CDR3 contains 16 residues. CDR1 is ENHRY and CDR2 is SYGVKD in the germline V gene. The CDR3 DNA reads TGTGCCATCAGTGAAAGGGGTAGGCGTAACACAGATACGCAGTATTTT. It encodes CAISERGRRNTDTQYF.

This chain connects TRBV5-1 to TRBJ2-2; TRBD2 aligns across 12 bases. The V gene's germline CDR1 is SGHRS and CDR2 YFSETQ. CDR3 length: 18 residues. Trimming removed 4 bases from V and 2 bases from J; junction bases left unmatched: 9. CDR3 nucleotides: TGCGCCAGCAGCCGGCAACTAGCGGGGGGTTCTAACACCGGGGAGCTGTTTTTT. This codes for CASSRQLAGGSNTGELFF.

V is TRBV6-1 and J is TRBJ1-1; 9 bases are shared with TRBD1. The CDR3 totals 13 residues. Germline lookup yields CDR1 MNHNS and CDR2 SASEGT. With V trimmed by 8 bases and J by 0 bases, 1 base remained unmatched. The CDR3 DNA reads TGTGCCAGCGGGACAGGGATGAACACTGAAGCTTTCTTT. It translates to CASGTGMNTEAFF.

The genes are TRBV29-1 and TRBJ1-1; 8 positions match TRBD1. J was trimmed by 3 bases and V by 8 bases; bases with no gene match: 8. There are 13 residues in the CDR3. Per the germline V gene, CDR1 is SQVTM and CDR2 is ANQGSEA. The chain's CDR3 is CSTYGQGHTEAFF. CDR3 bases: TGCAGCACTTACGGACAGGGACACACTGAAGCTTTCTTT. The whole variable domain, remainder taken from reference TRBV29-1 and TRBJ1-1, is SAVISQKPSRDICQRGTSLTIQCQVDSQVTMMFWYRQQPGQSLTLIATANQGSEATYESGFVIDKFPISRPNLTFSTLTVSNMSPEDSSIYLCSTYGQGHTEAFFGQGTRLTVV.